The 22 T cell receptor beta chains reported below all come from one sample, sequenced in a study of T cell clonality in common variable immunodeficiency. Study-wide points: In common variable immunodeficiency, TCR beta chains reportedly carried fewer deletions and N-nucleotide insertions.

Method: immunoSEQ multiplex PCR; TCRdb's copy keeps in-frame clones and lacks some. The profile covers tens of thousands of clones, none occurring a single time. Their antigens remain unidentified. The specimen was peripheral blood mononuclear cells. All receptors derive from a human donor with common variable immunodeficiency.

This clone was observed a handful of times. Sequencing ends 3 residues short of the CDR3 end; the germline J gene provides the rest. V gene TRBV19 combines with J gene TRBJ1-1; D is ambiguous. This CDR3 comprises 13 residues. V was pared by 2 bases and J by 4 bases, with 8 bases between. Per the germline V gene, CDR1 is LNHDA and CDR2 is SQIVND (reference sequence). Here the CDR3 reads CASSIRHLTEAFF. The covered CDR3 bases are TGTGCCAGTAGTATAAGGCACCTCACTGAA.

This clone was found many times. The read comes to an end 3 residues before the CDR3 does, leaving the germline J gene to fill in the end. The chain combines TRBV7-9 with TRBJ2-3; maybe TRBD2 (5 bases). The germline V gene has CDR1 SEHNR and CDR2 FQNEAQ (reference sequence). V shed 5 bases and J shed 0 bases, with 12 bases lying between them. The CDR3 covers 15 residues. CDR3 bases read: TGTGCCAGCAGCCCTACGACTACTAGCACAGATACG. It encodes CASSPTTTSTDT. The CDR3 reads in full as CASSPTTTSTDTQYF.

To note about this clone: The CDR3 goes on 3 residues after the read ends, and that part is filled in from the germline J gene. The chain couples TRBV30 to TRBJ2-7, with TRBD1 matching over 7 bases. V lost 7 bases, J lost 6 bases, and 9 bases stayed unmatched. The CDR3 is made up of 12 amino acids. Germline values: CDR1 GTSNPN, CDR2 SVGIG (reference sequence). CDR3 in amino acids: CASNGQVGEQYF. CDR3 DNA (partial): TGTGCCTCCAACGGACAGGTTGGCGAG.

This clone was found many times. From the germline J gene comes the end of the CDR3, since the read stops 3 residues before it. The same CDR3 also results from other DNA sequences found in this sample. V and J are TRBV20-1 and TRBJ2-1; the D gene is possibly TRBD1 (5 bases). Per germline, CDR1 DFQATT and CDR2 SNEGSKA (reference sequence). The V end lost 6 bases, the J end lost 6 bases, and 6 bases lay between the germline ends. This CDR3 is built from 10 residues. The CDR3 DNA, read in part, is TGCAGTGCGCAGGGCAATGAG. Translating it yields CSAQGNE. In full, the CDR3 is CSAQGNEQFF.

Ten or more counts support this clone. The observed sequence ends 3 residues before the CDR3 terminus, with the missing tail filled in from the germline J gene. The genes are TRBV7-2 and TRBJ2-7; D is unresolved. Trimming took off 3 bases at V and 0 bases at J, with 9 bases between the two ends. The CDR3 totals 14 residues. Germline lookup yields CDR1 SGHTA and CDR2 FQGNSA. CDR3 in amino acids: CASSFLADSYEQYF. The part of the CDR3 DNA that was read is TGTGCCAGCAGCTTCTTGGCGGACTCCTACGAG.

Many counts were recorded for this clone. The CDR3 extends 3 residues past the end of the read, so its final part is completed from the germline J gene. The V gene is TRBV2, the J gene TRBJ2-4, with 12 bases aligning to TRBD1. J lost 3 bases, V lost 7 bases, and 4 bases had no gene match. Germline lookup yields CDR1 SNHLY and CDR2 FYNNEI. This CDR3 has 15 residues. The part of the CDR3 DNA that was read is TGTGCCAGCAAGGGACAGGGGGCCGACAAAAACATT. Residues: CASKGQGADKNI. The complete CDR3 sequence is CASKGQGADKNIQYF.

This clone was recorded many times. The read finishes 3 residues shy of the CDR3 end, and the germline J gene is used to complete it. This chain joins TRBV5-1 and TRBJ2-7, with TRBD1 matching over 7 bases. Germline V gene lookup returns CDR1 SGHRS and CDR2 YFSETQ. The length of the CDR3 is 14 residues. Trimming cost V 4 bases and J 3 bases; bases outside gene matches: 7. CDR3 bases read: TGCGCCAGCAGCAGCACCACAGGGGACTACGAG. It is translated as CASSSTTGDYE. The whole CDR3 sequence reads CASSSTTGDYEQYF.

This clone was counted many times. Sequencing ends 3 residues short of the CDR3 end; the germline J gene provides the rest. The V call is TRBV10-1, the J call TRBJ2-3; D ambiguous. V shed 4 bases and J shed 4 bases, with 6 bases lying between them. CDR1 WNHNN and CDR2 SYGVQD come from the germline V gene (reference sequence). The CDR3 is 12 residues long. CDR3 DNA (partial): TGCGCCAGCAGTGCTTCTCCAGATACG. Its translation is CASSASPDT. The whole CDR3 sequence reads CASSASPDTQYF.

This clone was found a few times. The read falls 3 residues short of the CDR3 end, and the missing part is taken from the germline J gene. The same CDR3 also results from other DNA sequences found in this sample. The chain links TRBV18 to TRBJ1-5; tentatively, D is TRBD1 (6 bases). From germline, CDR1 is KGHSH and CDR2 LQKENI. CDR3 length: 12 residues. Deletions cut 3 bases from V and 6 bases from J, with 6 bases between. The CDR3 reads CASSPGAQPQHF. The CDR3 DNA, read in part, is TGTGCCAGCTCACCGGGGGCTCAGCCC.

This clone has just a few counts. Read sequence stops 3 residues before the CDR3 end, and the germline J gene provides the missing end. The gene calls are TRBV19 and TRBJ2-2, with TRBD1 identical over 8 bases. CDR1 LNHDA and CDR2 SQIVND come from the germline V gene (reference sequence). The CDR3 runs to 17 residues. The trim removed 1 base at V and 2 bases at J, leaving 6 bases unmatched. The part of the CDR3 DNA that was read is TGTGCCAGTAGTATAGGGGGGACAGGCTTTAACACCGGGGAG. This gives the protein CASSIGGTGFNTGE. The full-length CDR3 reads as CASSIGGTGFNTGELFF.

Notes on this clone: The CDR3 end falls 3 residues outside the read, so it is completed with the germline J gene. J is TRBJ2-5 and V is TRBV6-2 or TRBV6-3; 8 nucleotides match TRBD1. The CDR3 runs to 13 residues. Germline loops: CDR1 MNHEY, CDR2 SVGEGT. Trimming removed 6 bases from V and 5 bases from J; junction bases left unmatched: 5. CDR3 residues: CASSQGAGETQYF. Partial CDR3 DNA: TGTGCCAGCAGCCAGGGGGCCGGGGAGACC.

Turning to this clone: The read terminates 3 residues ahead of where the CDR3 ends, so the germline J gene completes it. The chain combines TRBV19 with TRBJ1-4, with TRBD1 matching 8 bases. This CDR3 has 15 amino acids. Germline lookup yields CDR1 LNHDA and CDR2 SQIVND (reference sequence). V lost 5 bases to trimming and J lost 8 bases; unmatched junction nucleotides: 10. The part of the CDR3 DNA that was read is TGTGCCAGTAGTCCTGGACAGGGCGTAGGGGAAAAA. Protein product: CASSPGQGVGEK. The whole CDR3 region reads CASSPGQGVGEKLFF.

This clone was seen many times. Read sequence stops 3 residues before the CDR3 end, and the germline J gene provides the missing end. The rearrangement uses TRBV6-2 or TRBV6-3 and TRBJ1-6; possibly TRBD1 for D (5 bases). CDR1 is MNHEY, CDR2 SVGEGT, per germline. Trimming pared 8 bases from V and 5 bases from J, leaving 10 bases between. The CDR3 is made up of 13 amino acids. The CDR3 loop is CASLWGDNSPLHF. CDR3 DNA, as far as it was read: TGTGCCAGCCTTTGGGGGGATAATTCACCC.

In its sample, this clone was seen a few times. The read comes to an end 3 residues before the CDR3 does, leaving the germline J gene to fill in the end. The genes are TRBV19 and TRBJ1-2; the D gene is possibly TRBD1 (6 bases). Trimming left V 2 bases short and J 4 bases short, with 14 bases between. The germline V gene has CDR1 LNHDA and CDR2 SQIVND (reference sequence). This CDR3 is 15 amino acids long. CDR3 residues: CASSIPGQIAYGYTF. The covered CDR3 bases are TGTGCCAGTAGTATACCGGGACAAATAGCCTATGGC.

This clone was recorded at least ten times. Sequencing ends 3 residues short of the CDR3 end; the germline J gene provides the rest. This chain joins TRBV19 and TRBJ1-2, with D uncertain. Germline CDR1 LNHDA, CDR2 SQIVND (reference sequence). The CDR3 totals 14 residues. V lost 5 bases and J 3 bases, leaving 13 bases between the germline ends. CDR3 bases read: TGTGCCAGTAGTCCCCCGGGGAATTACTATGGC. Translating gives CASSPPGNYYG. The complete CDR3 protein is CASSPPGNYYGYTF.

Within the sample, this clone is medium-sized. The read finishes 3 residues shy of the CDR3 end, and the germline J gene is used to complete it. The chain employs TRBV3-1 (or the pseudogene TRBV3-2) and TRBJ1-1; 8 positions match TRBD1. Per the germline V gene, CDR1 is LGHDT and CDR2 is YNNKEL (reference sequence). The CDR3 length is 15 residues. J was trimmed by 7 bases and V by 1 base; bases with no gene match: 8. The CDR3 DNA, read in part, is TGTGCCAGCAGCCAAGGACCGACGGGACAGGTTGAA. This sequence encodes CASSQGPTGQVE. Given in full, the CDR3 is CASSQGPTGQVEAFF.

Details on this clone: Read coverage stops 3 residues before the CDR3 terminus; the germline J gene supplies the remainder. The chain employs TRBV5-1 and TRBJ2-7, with D possibly being TRBD2 (5 bases). V was trimmed by 0 bases and J by 5 bases, leaving 15 bases between them. Germline V lookup: CDR1 SGHRS, CDR2 YFSETQ. The CDR3 spans 15 residues. This CDR3 is CASSLGTAIPHEQYF. Partial CDR3 DNA: TGCGCCAGCAGCTTGGGGACTGCAATACCCCACGAG. Variable domain in full (rest from reference TRBV5-1 and TRBJ2-7): KAGVTQTPRYLIKTRGQQVTLSCSPISGHRSVSWYQQTPGQGLQFLFEYFSETQRNKGNFPGRFSGRQFSNSRSEMNVSTLELGDSALYLCASSLGTAIPHEQYFGPGTRLTVT.

Points on this clone: The junction does not match germline at one end; this may be a read error. The CDR3 end falls 3 residues outside the read, so it is completed with the germline J gene. The chain combines TRBV6-2 or TRBV6-3 with TRBJ1-1; 11 bases align to TRBD1. Germline CDR1 and CDR2: MNHEY and SVGEGT. The CDR3 is 17 residues long. CDR3 protein: CASSYYMGQGVKTEAFF. The CDR3 DNA, read in part, is TGTGCCAGCAGCTACTATATGGGACAGGGGGTAAAAACTGAA.

There are a few counts of this clone. The read falls 3 residues short of the CDR3 end, and the missing part is taken from the germline J gene. The chain joins TRBV2 to TRBJ2-5; a weak D match, TRBD1 (6 bases). CDR3 length equals 15 residues. CDR1 and CDR2 (germline): SNHLY, FYNNEI. Trimming took off 8 bases at V and 5 bases at J, with 21 bases between the two ends. Partial CDR3 DNA: TGTGCCAGCGGAGGAAGCACAGGCCAGGGGGAGACC. Its protein is CASGGSTGQGET. The entire CDR3 protein reads CASGGSTGQGETQYF. The entire variable domain, with the rest obtained from reference TRBV2 and TRBJ2-5, is as follows: EPEVTQTPSHQVTQMGQEVILRCVPISNHLYFYWYRQILGQKVEFLVSFYNNEISEKSEIFDDQFSVERPDGSNFTLKIRSTKLEDSAMYFCASGGSTGQGETQYFGPGTRLLVL.

About this clone itself: The CDR3 goes on 3 residues after the read ends, and that part is filled in from the germline J gene. V is TRBV11-2 and J is TRBJ2-5; D might be TRBD2 (5 bases). The ends were cut back, 6 bases at V and 4 bases at J, with 15 bases in the middle. Germline V CDR1 and CDR2: SGHAT, FQNNGV. The CDR3 consists of 14 residues. The CDR3 bases that were read are TGTGCCAGCAGGACTATAGCGCAAGGAGAGACC. Translating it yields CASRTIAQGET. The complete CDR3 protein is CASRTIAQGETQYF.

This clone was observed many times. The read falls 3 residues short of the CDR3 end, and the missing part is taken from the germline J gene. The chain joins TRBV2 to TRBJ1-1; 10 nucleotides align to TRBD1. Germline assignment: CDR1 SNHLY and CDR2 FYNNEI. With V trimmed by 3 bases and J by 7 bases, 11 bases remained unmatched. The CDR3 runs 16 residues. The chain's CDR3 is CASSEGQGSFIREAFF. The CDR3 bases that were read are TGTGCCAGCAGTGAGGGACAGGGGTCCTTCATACGTGAA.

Comments on this clone: The read halts 3 residues ahead of the CDR3 end, with the missing end drawn from the germline J gene. The chain recombines TRBV19 with TRBJ2-7, with 12 bases matching TRBD2. J gave up 0 bases and V 4 bases, and 7 bases lay outside the gene matches. This CDR3 has 17 residues. Germline V CDR1 and CDR2: LNHDA, SQIVND (reference sequence). The CDR3 loop reads CASSSPGLAGASYEQYF. CDR3 bases read: TGTGCCAGTAGTAGCCCGGGACTAGCGGGTGCCTCCTACGAG.